Below are 11 T cell receptor beta chains sequenced from a single sample in a study of cytotoxic CD8 clonotypes in ibrutinib-treated CLL. Clones were sequenced by immunoSEQ multiplex PCR, and TCRdb holds only the in-frame ones, with some missing. The sample contains approximately 70,000 clones, around 81% of which appear only once. Sequencing used PBMCs, obtained at disease progression, from a patient treated with ibrutinib. The receptors shown here come from a human donor with chronic lymphocytic leukemia.

The rearrangement joins TRBV6-1 to TRBJ1-4; D unclear. CDR1 and CDR2 from the germline V gene are MNHNS and SASEGT. V was trimmed by 2 bases and J by 8 bases, leaving 3 bases between them. The CDR3 runs 11 residues. CDR3 in amino acids: CASSELEKLFF. CDR3 coding DNA: TGTGCCAGCAGTGAACTCGAAAAACTGTTTTTT.

The chain has TRBV19 and TRBJ1-4; D call uncertain. Deletions cut 4 bases from V and 4 bases from J, with 7 bases between. This CDR3 comprises 13 residues. The V gene's germline CDR1 is LNHDA and CDR2 SQIVND (reference sequence). The CDR3 reads CASSRASNEKLFF. The CDR3 DNA is TGTGCCAGTAGTAGGGCCAGTAATGAAAAACTGTTTTTT.

This chain joins TRBV11-2 and TRBJ2-7, with D maybe TRBD1 (5 bases). With 5 bases removed from V and 6 bases from J, the gap between germline ends came to 17 bases. CDR1 is SGHAT, CDR2 FQNNGV, per germline. CDR3 length: 14 residues. The CDR3 DNA follows: TGTGCCAGCAGCCCAACTGGAGAAAGGGGCGAGCAGTACTTC. Its protein is CASSPTGERGEQYF.

The J gene is TRBJ2-3, the V gene TRBV10-2; 9 bases fit TRBD2. The germline gives CDR1 WSHSY, CDR2 SAAADI. V lost 6 bases to trimming and J lost 5 bases; unmatched junction nucleotides: 9. CDR3 length equals 15 residues. This chain's CDR3 is CASRSGRGGEDTQYF. CDR3 nucleotides: TGCGCCAGCAGATCGGGGCGCGGGGGGGAAGATACGCAGTATTTT.

The chain has TRBV7-9 and TRBJ2-3, with D hard to call. The CDR3 is 14 amino acids. Between the trimmed V and J ends, which lost 3 bases and 5 bases, there was a span of 12 bases. Germline assignment: CDR1 SEHNR and CDR2 FQNEAQ (reference sequence). In DNA form, the CDR3 reads TGTGCCAGCAGCTTCCCCCCCCCAGAAGATACGCAGTATTTT. It is translated as CASSFPPPEDTQYF. Together with reference TRBV7-9 and TRBJ2-3, the CDR3 gives the full variable domain: DTGVSQNPRHKITKRGQNVTFRCDPISEHNRLYWYRQTLGQGPEFLTYFQNEAQLEKSRLLSDRFSAERPKGSFSTLEIQRTEQGDSAMYLCASSFPPPEDTQYFGPGTRLTVL.

CDR3 residues: CAWSAGGRYQDEQFF. CDR3 coding DNA: TGTGCCTGGAGTGCGGGAGGGCGGTATCAGGATGAGCAGTTCTTC. The V and J genes are TRBV30 and TRBJ2-1; TRBD2 matches at 8 bases. Looked up from germline, CDR1 is GTSNPN and CDR2 is SVGIG (reference sequence). The CDR3 totals 15 residues. Trimming cost V 1 base and J 8 bases; bases outside gene matches: 10.

J is TRBJ1-1 and V is TRBV19; no definite D call. The CDR3 is 13 residues long. The germline CDR1 and CDR2 sequences are LNHDA and SQIVND (reference sequence). V shed 3 bases and J shed 6 bases, with 11 bases lying between them. The DNA for the CDR3 is TGTGCCAGTAGTATCCCCAGGACGCCTGAAGCTTTCTTT. Residues: CASSIPRTPEAFF. The whole variable domain, remainder taken from reference TRBV19 and TRBJ1-1, is DGGITQSPKYLFRKEGQNVTLSCEQNLNHDAMYWYRQDPGQGLRLIYYSQIVNDFQKGDIAEGYSVSREKKESFPLTVTSAQKNPTAFYLCASSIPRTPEAFFGQGTRLTVV.

The rearrangement links TRBV6-6 to TRBJ1-5; D not certain. The CDR3 spans 13 residues. Germline V gives CDR1 MNHNY, CDR2 SVGAGI (reference sequence). V was clipped by 2 bases and J by 5 bases, with 7 bases between them. The CDR3: CASSYHGDQPQHF. As DNA, the CDR3 is TGTGCCAGCAGTTACCACGGGGATCAGCCCCAGCATTTT.

V usage is TRBV5-1 and J usage is TRBJ1-1; D gene ambiguous. V shed 2 bases and J shed 1 base, with 9 bases lying between them. Germline CDR1 reads SGHRS; CDR2 reads YFSETQ. The CDR3 is made up of 14 amino acids. The CDR3 reads CASSLLTENTEAFF. CDR3 in DNA: TGCGCCAGCAGCTTACTAACCGAGAACACTGAAGCTTTCTTT.

The gene calls are TRBV7-2 and TRBJ2-5; D may correspond to TRBD1 or TRBD2 (6 bases each). This CDR3 has 15 amino acids. V was trimmed by 5 bases and J by 6 bases, leaving 19 bases between them. Germline assignment: CDR1 SGHTA and CDR2 FQGNSA. The CDR3 nucleotides read TGTGCCAGCAGCATCGATGGGGGGCTGGATAAGACCCAGTACTTC. It encodes CASSIDGGLDKTQYF.

This chain uses TRBV5-1 with TRBJ2-7; possibly TRBD1 for D (6 bases). This CDR3 is built from 15 residues. V was trimmed by 1 base and J by 2 bases, leaving 13 bases between them. Germline CDR1 SGHRS, CDR2 YFSETQ. The CDR3 DNA sequence: TGCGCCAGCAGCTTGACTGGACAGACAACCTACGAGCAGTACTTC. The encoded protein is CASSLTGQTTYEQYF.